This T cell receptor beta chain stems from a study of vaccination and CD4 T cells after COVID-19. Germline V gene sequence: CDR1 MNHNS, CDR2 SASEGT. With 4 bases clipped from V and 2 bases from J, the junction kept 11 bases outside the gene matches. The CDR3 covers 18 residues. Cultured CD4+ T cell DNA underwent sequencing with the Oncomine TCR Beta short-read assay. TCRdb reprocessed the PCR reads via MiXCR and lists one record per CDR3 protein. The profile shows approximately 12,000 distinct CDR3 sequences, 60% of them singletons. About this clonotype: Its antigen is unidentified.

Stated treatment: approximately nine-day PBMC culture with coronavirus spike peptide pools or control peptides (ViraFEST assay). The chain combines TRBV6-1 with TRBJ1-6; 7 bases are shared with TRBD1. The receptor was derived from a human donor who had recovered from COVID-19. Input material: CD4+ T cells from blood, cultured in vitro. The CDR3 DNA sequence: TGTGCCAGCAGTGCCCGATCGGACAGGCGGCCCTATAATTCACCCCTCCACTTT. Translated, it gives CASSARSDRRPYNSPLHF.